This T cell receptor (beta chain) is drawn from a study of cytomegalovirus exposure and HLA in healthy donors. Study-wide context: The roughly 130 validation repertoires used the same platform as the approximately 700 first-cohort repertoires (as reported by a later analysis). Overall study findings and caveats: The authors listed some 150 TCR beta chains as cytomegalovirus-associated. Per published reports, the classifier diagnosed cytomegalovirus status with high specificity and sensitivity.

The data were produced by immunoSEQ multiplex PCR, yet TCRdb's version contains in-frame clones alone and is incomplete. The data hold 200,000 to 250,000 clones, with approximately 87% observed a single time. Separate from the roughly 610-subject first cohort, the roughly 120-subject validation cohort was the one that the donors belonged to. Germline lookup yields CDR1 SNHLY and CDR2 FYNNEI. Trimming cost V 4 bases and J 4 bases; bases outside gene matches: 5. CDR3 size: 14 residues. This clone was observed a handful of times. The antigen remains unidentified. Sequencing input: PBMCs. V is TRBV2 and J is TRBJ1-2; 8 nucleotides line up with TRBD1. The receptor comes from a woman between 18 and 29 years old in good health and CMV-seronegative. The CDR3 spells CASSGGQGGYGYTF. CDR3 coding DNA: TGTGCCAGCAGTGGAGGACAGGGTGGCTATGGCTACACCTTC.